This TCR beta chain was sequenced for a study of T cells expressing NK-cell markers. TCRdb reprocessed the 5' RACE reads, with one entry per CDR3 protein and no DNA. The sample spans roughly 380,000 distinct CDR3 sequences; the ten largest clones claim around 5.3%. Germline V CDR1 and CDR2: DFQATT, SNEGSKA (reference sequence). The length of the CDR3 is 17 residues. Source material: blood T cells: a sorted CD56 or NKG2C T cell subset, CD4+ or CD8+ T cells, or bulk PBMC T cells (not recorded which). This chain connects TRBV20-1 to TRBJ2-1. The sequence was obtained from a man aged 18-70 years in good health. CDR3: CSARDPKGSGSYNEQFF.